Presented here are 18 T cell receptor beta chains from one specimen sequenced in a study of blood T cell repertoires in COVID-19. Libraries were prepared by immunoSEQ multiplex PCR; TCRdb keeps only in-frame clonotypes and omits some of them. Here the sample spans about 33,000 clones, about four fifths being singletons. The specimen sequenced was peripheral blood. These receptors came from a man older than 75 with acute or convalescent COVID-19.

The rearrangement joins TRBV5-4 to TRBJ1-5; D is undetermined. Trimming cost V 0 bases and J 4 bases, with 5 bases left between them. CDR3 length: 13 residues. Germline-derived CDR1 and CDR2 are SGHNT and YYREEE (reference sequence). CDR3: CASSLGSNQPQHF. The CDR3 region has the DNA TGTGCCAGCAGCTTGGGGAGTAATCAGCCCCAGCATTTT.

V usage is TRBV2 and J usage is TRBJ2-7; no firm D call. The CDR3 is 12 amino acids. Germline V gene sequence: CDR1 SNHLY, CDR2 FYNNEI. V gave up 6 bases and J gave up 6 bases, with 12 bases separating them. The CDR3: CASREISLEQYF. The CDR3 DNA reads as TGTGCCAGCAGAGAGATTTCCCTCGAGCAGTACTTC. Drawing the rest from reference TRBV2 and TRBJ2-7, the complete variable domain is EPEVTQTPSHQVTQMGQEVILRCVPISNHLYFYWYRQILGQKVEFLVSFYNNEISEKSEIFDDQFSVERPDGSNFTLKIRSTKLEDSAMYFCASREISLEQYFGPGTRLTVT.

The chain recombines TRBV7-8 with TRBJ2-5, with a tentative D call TRBD2 (6 bases). Trimming left V 1 base short and J 5 bases short, with 14 bases between. Germline V gene sequence: CDR1 SGHVS, CDR2 FQNEAQ. CDR3 length: 15 residues. The CDR3 region is CASSLEGGAGETQYF. For the CDR3, the DNA is TGTGCCAGCAGCTTAGAGGGCGGGGCGGGGGAGACCCAGTACTTC.

J is TRBJ2-3 and V is TRBV23-1; 8 bases match TRBD2. TRBV23-1 is flagged as an ORF with uncertain function. Unmatched junction bases numbered 19, after V lost 5 bases and J lost 6 bases. CDR3 length equals 18 residues. The CDR3, as DNA: TGCGCCAGCAGTTGGGAGCGGAGTAGCGGGGCGATGCGGGATACGCAGTATTTT. Protein product: CASSWERSSGAMRDTQYF.

The CDR3 reads CSASRLKETQYF. Written as DNA, the CDR3 is TGCAGTGCTAGTCGACTTAAAGAGACCCAGTACTTC. This chain links TRBV20-1 with TRBJ2-5; the D is unclear. CDR1 is DFQATT and CDR2 is SNEGSKA in the germline V gene (reference sequence). The CDR3 is 12 residues long. V dropped 3 bases and J dropped 3 bases, with 8 bases sitting between them.

The chain uses TRBV6-5 and TRBJ2-7, with 9 bases aligning to TRBD1. V was pared by 6 bases and J by 8 bases, with 5 bases of the junction left unmatched. CDR3 size: 12 residues. Germline loops: CDR1 MNHEY, CDR2 SVGAGI. The CDR3 spells CASSEGTGQQYF. DNA for the CDR3: TGTGCCAGCAGCGAGGGGACAGGGCAGCAGTACTTC.

The chain is built from TRBV7-9 and TRBJ2-5; D ambiguous. Germline loops: CDR1 SEHNR, CDR2 FQNEAQ (reference sequence). V was pared by 5 bases and J by 2 bases, with 12 bases between. The CDR3 sequence is 14 residues long. DNA of the CDR3: TGTGCCAGCAGCCCCGGGTCGGGTCAAGAGACCCAGTACTTC. This encodes CASSPGSGQETQYF.

The rearrangement joins TRBV5-8 to TRBJ1-2; no reliable D call. There are 14 residues in the CDR3. Germline CDR1 reads SGHTS; CDR2 reads YDEGEE. The ends were cut back, 0 bases at V and 6 bases at J, with 12 bases in the middle. CDR3 amino acids: CASSLDAGSDGYTF. CDR3 nucleotides: TGTGCCAGCAGCTTGGATGCGGGTTCGGATGGCTACACCTTC.

In its sample, this clone was seen a few times. The chain couples TRBV6-1 to TRBJ2-2, with 10 positions matching TRBD2. Germline V gene sequence: CDR1 MNHNS, CDR2 SASEGT. V dropped 1 base and J dropped 1; count of bases not matched to a gene: 0. The CDR3 totals 16 residues. The CDR3 nucleotides read TGTGCCAGCAGTGAAGGACTAGCGGGGAACACCGGGGAGCTGTTTTTT. Amino acid sequence: CASSEGLAGNTGELFF.

This clone was detected once. The rearrangement joins TRBV19 to TRBJ1-2, with D hard to call. The CDR3 covers 15 residues. Trimming took off 3 bases at V and 0 bases at J, with 11 bases between the two ends. CDR1 is LNHDA, CDR2 SQIVND, per germline (reference sequence). CDR3 amino acids: CASSMAVSTNYGYTF. The CDR3 DNA reads as TGTGCCAGTAGTATGGCAGTCTCCACTAACTATGGCTACACCTTC. The full variable domain, with the rest looked up from reference TRBV19 and TRBJ1-2, is DGGITQSPKYLFRKEGQNVTLSCEQNLNHDAMYWYRQDPGQGLRLIYYSQIVNDFQKGDIAEGYSVSREKKESFPLTVTSAQKNPTAFYLCASSMAVSTNYGYTFGSGTRLTVV.

The V call is TRBV10-2, the J call TRBJ2-3; D is undetermined. Germline assignment: CDR1 WSHSY and CDR2 SAAADI. The CDR3 loop spans 13 amino acids. Between the trimmed V and J ends, which lost 7 bases and 0 bases, there was a span of 8 bases. CDR3: CASNTGSTDTQYF. CDR3 DNA sequence: TGCGCCAGCAACACGGGTAGCACAGATACGCAGTATTTT.

The rearrangement links TRBV7-2 to TRBJ2-5; D possibly corresponds to TRBD1 (7 bases). The CDR3 runs 17 residues. V lost 3 bases to trimming and J lost 5 bases, with 22 bases between them. The germline CDR1 and CDR2 sequences are SGHTA and FQGNSA. As DNA, the CDR3 is TGTGCCAGCAGCTTGGGCGCAGGGGGGCCCTTTAGGGAGACCCAGTACTTC. Translation gives CASSLGAGGPFRETQYF.

V gene TRBV7-9 combines with J gene TRBJ1-1; possible D gene TRBD1, 5 bases. This CDR3 contains 16 residues. Germline V gene data show CDR1 as SEHNR and CDR2 as FQNEAQ (reference sequence). V was cut by 4 bases and J by 3 bases, with 18 bases left in between. The CDR3 nucleotides read TGTGCCAGCAGCTCAAACCCCAGGGTACCTGACACTGAAGCTTTCTTT. Translated: CASSSNPRVPDTEAFF.

This rearrangement joins TRBV3-1 (or the pseudogene TRBV3-2) to TRBJ2-5; 9 bases align to TRBD2. The CDR3 is 17 amino acids. The germline gives CDR1 LGHDT, CDR2 YNNKEL (reference sequence). V shed 4 bases and J 1 base; nucleotides not matched to a gene: 10. The CDR3 protein is CASSPRISGGSQETQYF. In DNA form, the CDR3 reads TGTGCCAGCAGCCCCCGGATTAGCGGGGGCTCCCAAGAGACCCAGTACTTC.

This clone appeared a few times. The chain is built from TRBV7-6 and TRBJ2-2; D possibly corresponds to TRBD1 (5 bases). The CDR3 consists of 14 residues. Trimming left V 6 bases short and J 1 base short, with 9 bases between. Germline CDR1 and CDR2: SGHVS and FNYEAQ. In DNA form, the CDR3 reads TGTGCCAGCAGAAGTACAGGGAACACCGGGGAGCTGTTTTTT. This gives the protein CASRSTGNTGELFF.

This clone showed up just a few times. V gene TRBV19 combines with J gene TRBJ1-5; D possibly corresponds to TRBD1 (5 bases). CDR3 size: 15 residues. With 1 base removed from V and 0 bases from J, the gap between germline ends came to 7 bases. From germline, CDR1 is LNHDA and CDR2 SQIVND (reference sequence). The CDR3 DNA sequence: TGTGCCAGTAGTATAGGGGGGGATAGCAATCAGCCCCAGCATTTT. Translating it yields CASSIGGDSNQPQHF.

This chain uses TRBV7-8 with TRBJ2-7; maybe TRBD1 (5 bases). V was cut by 5 bases and J by 0 bases, with 11 bases left in between. The CDR3 runs to 14 residues. Germline loops: CDR1 SGHVS, CDR2 FQNEAQ. CDR3 residues: CASSLRQSSYEQYF. DNA of the CDR3: TGTGCCAGCAGCCTTCGACAGAGCTCCTACGAGCAGTACTTC.

The chain employs TRBV5-4 and TRBJ2-5, with TRBD1 matching 10 bases. V shed 3 bases, J shed 2 bases, and the junction held 7 bases outside the gene matches. The germline V gene encodes CDR1 SGHNT and CDR2 YYREEE (reference sequence). The CDR3 contains 16 residues. The CDR3 sequence: CASSSRQGAGQETQYF. The CDR3 DNA reads TGTGCCAGCAGCTCCCGACAGGGGGCGGGGCAAGAGACCCAGTACTTC.